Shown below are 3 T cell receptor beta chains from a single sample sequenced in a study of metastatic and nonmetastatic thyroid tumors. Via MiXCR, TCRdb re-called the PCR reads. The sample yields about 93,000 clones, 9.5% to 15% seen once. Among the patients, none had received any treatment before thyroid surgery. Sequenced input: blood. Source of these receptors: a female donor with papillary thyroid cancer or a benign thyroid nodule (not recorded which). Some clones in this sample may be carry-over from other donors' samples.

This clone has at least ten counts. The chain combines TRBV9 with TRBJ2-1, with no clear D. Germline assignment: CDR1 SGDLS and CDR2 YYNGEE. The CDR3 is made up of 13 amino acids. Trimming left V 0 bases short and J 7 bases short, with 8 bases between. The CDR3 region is CASSVGVRNEQFF. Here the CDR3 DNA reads TGTGCCAGCAGCGTAGGTGTAAGGAATGAGCAGTTCTTC.

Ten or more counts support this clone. CDR3 protein: CASSHTGEGNQPQHF. The DNA of the CDR3 is TGCGCCAGCAGCCATACGGGTGAGGGCAATCAGCCCCAGCATTTT. The chain uses TRBV4-1 and TRBJ1-5; no reliable D call. The germline V gene has CDR1 MGHRA and CDR2 YSYEKL. The CDR3 has 15 amino acids. V lost 3 bases, J lost 2 bases, and 11 bases lay in between.

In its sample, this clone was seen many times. The CDR3 DNA is TGTGCCAGTAGTTCGGGACGGTTGAACACTGAAGCTTTCTTT. As protein: CASSSGRLNTEAFF. The chain joins TRBV19 to TRBJ1-1; TRBD1 might be the D (5 bases). CDR1 is LNHDA and CDR2 is SQIVND in the germline V gene (reference sequence). The V gene lost 5 bases and the J gene lost 0 bases, with 10 bases spanning the gap. The CDR3 spans 14 residues. Based on the CDR3 plus reference TRBV19 and TRBJ1-1, the full variable domain is DGGITQSPKYLFRKEGQNVTLSCEQNLNHDAMYWYRQDPGQGLRLIYYSQIVNDFQKGDIAEGYSVSREKKESFPLTVTSAQKNPTAFYLCASSSGRLNTEAFFGQGTRLTVV.